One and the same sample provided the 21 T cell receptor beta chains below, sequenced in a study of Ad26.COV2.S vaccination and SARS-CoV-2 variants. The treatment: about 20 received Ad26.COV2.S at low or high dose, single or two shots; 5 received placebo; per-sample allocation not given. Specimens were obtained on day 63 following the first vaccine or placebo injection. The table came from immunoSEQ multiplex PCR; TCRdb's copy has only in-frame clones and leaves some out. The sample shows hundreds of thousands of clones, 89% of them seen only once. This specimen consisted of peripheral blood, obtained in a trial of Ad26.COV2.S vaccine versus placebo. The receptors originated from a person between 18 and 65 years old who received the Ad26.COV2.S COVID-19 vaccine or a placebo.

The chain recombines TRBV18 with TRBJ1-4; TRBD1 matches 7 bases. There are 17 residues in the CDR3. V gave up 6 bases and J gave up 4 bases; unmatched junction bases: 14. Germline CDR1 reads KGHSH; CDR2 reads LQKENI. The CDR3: CASSPGRTGRNNEKLFF. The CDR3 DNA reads TGTGCCAGCTCCCCCGGAAGGACAGGTCGGAATAATGAAAAACTGTTTTTT.

The CDR3 reads CASRWTSGTGELFF. In DNA, the CDR3 is TGTGCCAGTAGATGGACTAGCGGGACCGGGGAGCTGTTTTTT. This sequence joins TRBV19 and TRBJ2-2; 11 bases map to TRBD2. The CDR3 length is 14 residues. Germline values: CDR1 LNHDA, CDR2 SQIVND (reference sequence). V was pared by 6 bases and J by 5 bases, with 2 bases of the junction left unmatched.

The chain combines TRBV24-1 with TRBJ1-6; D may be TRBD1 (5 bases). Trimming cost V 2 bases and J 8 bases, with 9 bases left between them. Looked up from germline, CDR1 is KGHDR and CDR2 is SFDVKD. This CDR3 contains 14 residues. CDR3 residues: CATSDSGTDSPLHF. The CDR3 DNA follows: TGTGCCACCAGTGATTCCGGGACGGATTCACCCCTCCACTTT.

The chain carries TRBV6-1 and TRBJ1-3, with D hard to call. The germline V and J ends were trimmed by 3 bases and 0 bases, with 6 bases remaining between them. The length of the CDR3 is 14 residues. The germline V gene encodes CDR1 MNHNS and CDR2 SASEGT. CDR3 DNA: TGTGCCAGCAGTGATTACTTCTCTGGAAACACCATATATTTT. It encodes CASSDYFSGNTIYF.

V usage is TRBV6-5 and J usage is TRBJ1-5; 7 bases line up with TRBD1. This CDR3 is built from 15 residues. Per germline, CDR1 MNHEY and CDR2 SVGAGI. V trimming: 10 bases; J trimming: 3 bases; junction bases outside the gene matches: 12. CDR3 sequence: CATLRGGWDNQPQHF. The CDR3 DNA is TGTGCCACCCTTAGAGGGGGCTGGGACAATCAGCCCCAGCATTTT.

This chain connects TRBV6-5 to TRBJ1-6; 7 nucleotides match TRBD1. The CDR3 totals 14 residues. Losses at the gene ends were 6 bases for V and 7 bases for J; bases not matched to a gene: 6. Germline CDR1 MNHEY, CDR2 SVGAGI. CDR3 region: CASSDRVLNSPLHF. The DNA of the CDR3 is TGTGCCAGCAGCGACAGGGTTCTCAATTCACCCCTCCACTTT.

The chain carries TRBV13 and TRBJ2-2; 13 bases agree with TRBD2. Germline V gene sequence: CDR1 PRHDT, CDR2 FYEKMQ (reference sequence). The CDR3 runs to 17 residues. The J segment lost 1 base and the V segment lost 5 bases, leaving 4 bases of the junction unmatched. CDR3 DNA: TGTGCCAGCAGCCTGGGACTAGCGGGACTGAACACCGGGGAGCTGTTTTTT. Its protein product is CASSLGLAGLNTGELFF.

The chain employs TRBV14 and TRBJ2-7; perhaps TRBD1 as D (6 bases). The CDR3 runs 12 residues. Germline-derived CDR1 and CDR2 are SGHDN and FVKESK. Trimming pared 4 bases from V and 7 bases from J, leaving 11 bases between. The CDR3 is CASSPDRWEQYF. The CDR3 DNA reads TGTGCCAGCAGCCCGGACAGATGGGAGCAGTACTTC.

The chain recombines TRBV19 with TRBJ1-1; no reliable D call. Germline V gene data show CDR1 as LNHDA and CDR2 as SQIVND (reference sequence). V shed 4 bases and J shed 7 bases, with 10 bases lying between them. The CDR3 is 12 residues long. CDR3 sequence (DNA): TGTGCCAGTAGTACCCAGGAGGGTGAAGCTTTCTTT. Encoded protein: CASSTQEGEAFF. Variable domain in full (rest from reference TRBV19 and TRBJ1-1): DGGITQSPKYLFRKEGQNVTLSCEQNLNHDAMYWYRQDPGQGLRLIYYSQIVNDFQKGDIAEGYSVSREKKESFPLTVTSAQKNPTAFYLCASSTQEGEAFFGQGTRLTVV.

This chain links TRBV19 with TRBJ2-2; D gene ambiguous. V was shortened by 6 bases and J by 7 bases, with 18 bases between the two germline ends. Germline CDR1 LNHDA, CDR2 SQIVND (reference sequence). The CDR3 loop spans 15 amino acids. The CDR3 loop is CASSLSTPRSGELFF. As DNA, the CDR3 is TGTGCCAGTAGCCTATCGACCCCCAGGAGCGGGGAGCTGTTTTTT.

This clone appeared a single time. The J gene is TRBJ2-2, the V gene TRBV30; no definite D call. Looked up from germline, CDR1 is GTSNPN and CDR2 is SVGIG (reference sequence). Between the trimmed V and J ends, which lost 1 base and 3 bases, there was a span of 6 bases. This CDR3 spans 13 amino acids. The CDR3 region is CAWSGADTGELFF. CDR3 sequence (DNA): TGTGCCTGGAGTGGGGCGGACACCGGGGAGCTGTTTTTT.

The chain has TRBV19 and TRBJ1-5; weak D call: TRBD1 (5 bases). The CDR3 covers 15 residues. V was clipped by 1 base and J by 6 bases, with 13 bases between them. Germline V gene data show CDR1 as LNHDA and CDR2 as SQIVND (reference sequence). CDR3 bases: TGTGCCAGTAGTATAGTAAAAGGGGAGGGTCAGCCCCAGCATTTT. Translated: CASSIVKGEGQPQHF.

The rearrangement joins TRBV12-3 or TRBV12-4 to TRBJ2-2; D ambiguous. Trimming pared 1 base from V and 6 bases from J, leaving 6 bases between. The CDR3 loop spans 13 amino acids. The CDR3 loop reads CASSLGGSGELFF. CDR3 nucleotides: TGTGCCAGCAGTTTAGGAGGCTCCGGGGAGCTGTTTTTT.

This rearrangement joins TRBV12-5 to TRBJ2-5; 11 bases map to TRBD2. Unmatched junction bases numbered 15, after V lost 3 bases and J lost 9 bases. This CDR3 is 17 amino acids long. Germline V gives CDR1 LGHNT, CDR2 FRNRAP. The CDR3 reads CASGFLAGGLTGGAQYF. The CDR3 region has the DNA TGTGCTAGTGGTTTCTTAGCGGGGGGGCTCACCGGAGGGGCCCAGTACTTC.

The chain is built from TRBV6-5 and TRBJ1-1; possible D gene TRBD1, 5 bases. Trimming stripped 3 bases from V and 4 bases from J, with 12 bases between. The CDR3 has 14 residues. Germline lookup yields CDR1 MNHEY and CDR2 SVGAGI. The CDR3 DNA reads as TGTGCCAGCAGTTATGGGCAGGGAGGCACTGAAGCTTTCTTT. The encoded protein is CASSYGQGGTEAFF.

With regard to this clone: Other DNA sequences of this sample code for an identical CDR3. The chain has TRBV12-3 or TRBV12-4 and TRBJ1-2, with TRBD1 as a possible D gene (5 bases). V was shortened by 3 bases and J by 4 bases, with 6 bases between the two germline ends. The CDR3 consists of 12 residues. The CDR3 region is CASSFGGYGYTF. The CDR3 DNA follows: TGTGCCAGCAGTTTCGGGGGCTATGGCTACACCTTC.

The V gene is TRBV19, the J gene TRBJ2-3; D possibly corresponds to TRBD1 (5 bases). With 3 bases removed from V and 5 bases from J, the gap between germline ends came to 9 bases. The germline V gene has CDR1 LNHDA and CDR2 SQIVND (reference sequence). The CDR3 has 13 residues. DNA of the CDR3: TGTGCCAGTAGTATTCAGGGCTTAGATACGCAGTATTTT. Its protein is CASSIQGLDTQYF.

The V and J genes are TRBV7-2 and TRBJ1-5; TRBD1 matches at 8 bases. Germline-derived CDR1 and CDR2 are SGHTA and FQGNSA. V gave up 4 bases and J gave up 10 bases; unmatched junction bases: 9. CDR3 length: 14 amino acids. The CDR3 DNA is TGTGCCAGCAGCTCCCAGGGGGCCCTTGGACCCCAGCATTTT. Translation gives CASSSQGALGPQHF.

The chain's CDR3 is CASSSPDTQYF. The CDR3 nucleotides are TGTGCCAGCAGCTCGCCAGATACGCAGTATTTT. The chain uses TRBV7-9 and TRBJ2-3; D call uncertain. The CDR3 totals 11 residues. Trimming cost V 4 bases and J 4 bases, with 3 bases left between them. The germline V gene encodes CDR1 SEHNR and CDR2 FQNEAQ (reference sequence).

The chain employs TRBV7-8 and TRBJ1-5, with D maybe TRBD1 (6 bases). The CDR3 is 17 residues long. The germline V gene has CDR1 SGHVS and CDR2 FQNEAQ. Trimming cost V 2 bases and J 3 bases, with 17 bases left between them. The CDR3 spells CASSLRSGGRINQPQHF. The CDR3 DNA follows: TGTGCCAGCAGCTTACGTTCGGGGGGCCGGATCAATCAGCCCCAGCATTTT.

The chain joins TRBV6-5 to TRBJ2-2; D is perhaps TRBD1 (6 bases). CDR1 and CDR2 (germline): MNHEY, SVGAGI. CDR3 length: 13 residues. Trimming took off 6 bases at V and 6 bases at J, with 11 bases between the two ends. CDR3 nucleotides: TGTGCCAGCAGCAGGGGAGTCGCCGGGGAGCTGTTTTTT. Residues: CASSRGVAGELFF.